A single count supports the clone carrying this TCR beta chain. This CDR3 region has 14 residues. CDR1 and CDR2 (germline): SGHRS, YFSETQ. V dropped 3 bases and J dropped 5; count of bases not matched to a gene: 6. Original analysis: Amplification of reference gene primers was used by the study to estimate nucleated cell counts. The repertoire was sequenced with immunoSEQ multiplex PCR; TCRdb's copy has only in-frame clones and lacks some. The V and J calls and the clone size are those of that table, but D and trimming were determined from the DNA. The sample records 120,000 to 150,000 clones, about nine tenths being singletons. These data originate in a study of blood T cell repertoires in COVID-19. Study context: Collection of acute and convalescent COVID-19 samples took place in the United States, Italy and Spain. PBMCs, B-cell-depleted T cells, or T cells were the source of the cDNA or gDNA that made up the material.

The source material was peripheral blood. The TCR originated in a man aged 50 or older who had recovered from COVID-19. The rearrangement uses TRBV5-1 and TRBJ1-1, with 8 nucleotides matching TRBD1. Written as DNA, the CDR3 is TGCGCCAGCAGCTCACAGGGGGTTACGACTGAAGCTTTCTTT. This codes for CASSSQGVTTEAFF.